This T cell receptor (beta chain) was recorded in a study of blood T cell repertoires in COVID-19. Across the whole study: The United States, Italy and Spain supplied acute and convalescent COVID-19 samples. Nucleic acid was either cDNA or gDNA, and it came from T cells, B-cell-depleted T cells, or PBMCs.

TCRdb's table, derived via immunoSEQ multiplex PCR, lists solely in-frame clones and lacks some. The sample consists of some 460,000 clones, 87% of them appearing once. Across roughly 25 US areas, participants ranged in age from about 18 to 100 years. The CDR3 runs 16 residues. V was trimmed by 0 bases and J by 8 bases, leaving 17 bases between them. The germline CDR1 and CDR2 sequences are SGHNT and YYREEE (reference sequence). The rearrangement links TRBV5-4 to TRBJ2-2; D remains ambiguous. The receptor was derived from a woman aged 18 to 35 with acute COVID-19. Source material: PBMCs or T cells enriched from blood (not recorded which). The CDR3: CASSLDENPVWGELFF. CDR3 coding DNA: TGTGCCAGCAGCTTGGACGAGAACCCGGTATGGGGGGAGCTGTTTTTT. Looking up the rest from reference TRBV5-4 and TRBJ2-2 gives the full variable domain: ETGVTQSPTHLIKTRGQQVTLRCSSQSGHNTVSWYQQALGQGPQFIFQYYREEENGRGNFPPRFSGLQFPNYSSELNVNALELDDSALYLCASSLDENPVWGELFFGEGSRLTVL.